Below, 32 T cell receptor beta chains from the same sample are listed, as sequenced in a study of blood T cell repertoires in COVID-19. Assay used: immunoSEQ multiplex PCR; TCRdb lists only in-frame clones, some missing. Among about 100,000 clones, about 83% were seen once, and the ten largest hold over 10%. Material: peripheral blood. The source of these receptors is a human donor in a cohort sampled during active COVID-19.

The chain links TRBV7-9 to TRBJ2-4, with 7 positions matching TRBD1. V lost 5 bases to trimming and J lost 9 bases; unmatched junction nucleotides: 10. This CDR3 region has 14 residues. Looked up from germline, CDR1 is SEHNR and CDR2 is FQNEAQ (reference sequence). The CDR3 DNA sequence: TGTGCCAGCAGCCCCGATGGACAGGTCCCCATTCAGTACTTC. It specifies CASSPDGQVPIQYF.

The chain couples TRBV19 to TRBJ2-1, with 9 positions matching TRBD2. CDR1 and CDR2 (germline): LNHDA, SQIVND (reference sequence). CDR3 length: 17 residues. Germline trimming cut 7 bases from V and 10 bases from J; bases unmatched to any gene: 20. The CDR3 DNA reads TGTGCCAGTACCAAGGGGAGAGCGGGAGGTTCCACACTGGAGCAGTTCTTC. Encoded protein: CASTKGRAGGSTLEQFF.

This clone turned up a few times. The chain uses TRBV30 and TRBJ2-7; TRBD2 matches at 8 bases. The CDR3 totals 14 residues. Germline CDR1 GTSNPN, CDR2 SVGIG (reference sequence). V dropped 0 bases and J dropped 2; count of bases not matched to a gene: 3. CDR3 nucleotide sequence: TGTGCCTGGAGTGTAAGCGGGGGACCCTACGAGCAGTACTTC. Translating gives CAWSVSGGPYEQYF.

The rearrangement joins TRBV6-6 to TRBJ2-7; 8 nucleotides agree with TRBD2. Per germline, CDR1 MNHNY and CDR2 SVGAGI (reference sequence). After removal of 8 bases from V and 6 bases from J, the junction contained 9 bases not matched to a gene. The CDR3 sequence is 13 residues long. CDR3 region: CASGGGLVSEQYF. The CDR3 bases are TGTGCCAGCGGGGGGGGACTAGTAAGCGAGCAGTACTTC.

This chain joins TRBV6-6 and TRBJ1-3; D is unclear. V lost 4 bases, J lost 0 bases, and 10 bases lay in between. CDR3 length: 15 amino acids. Germline V CDR1 and CDR2: MNHNY, SVGAGI (reference sequence). CDR3 coding DNA: TGTGCCAGCAGTTCAGGTCAGAGCTCTGGAAACACCATATATTTT. This encodes CASSSGQSSGNTIYF.

A few counts support this clone. The V call is TRBV6-5, the J call TRBJ1-5; D is ambiguous. Germline CDR1 is MNHEY and CDR2 is SVGAGI. The CDR3 extends over 14 amino acids. V shed 5 bases and J shed 0 bases, with 8 bases lying between them. The CDR3 reads CASSPTYSNQPQHF. The CDR3 nucleotides read TGTGCCAGCAGTCCGACATATAGCAATCAGCCCCAGCATTTT.

The chain uses TRBV6-6 and TRBJ1-2; no firm D call. The germline gives CDR1 MNHNY, CDR2 SVGAGI (reference sequence). The CDR3 totals 14 residues. V was clipped by 0 bases and J by 3 bases, with 8 bases between them. CDR3: CASSYSSRDYGYTF. DNA for the CDR3: TGTGCCAGCAGTTACTCCAGTCGGGACTATGGCTACACCTTC.

The V gene is TRBV7-2, the J gene TRBJ2-1; 7 nucleotides align to TRBD2. The trim removed 3 bases at V and 7 bases at J, leaving 6 bases unmatched. CDR3 length equals 14 residues. The germline V gene has CDR1 SGHTA and CDR2 FQGNSA. The CDR3 region is CASSFLGGRNEQFF. CDR3 DNA: TGTGCCAGCAGCTTTTTGGGCGGGAGAAATGAGCAGTTCTTC.

This sequence joins TRBV20-1 and TRBJ1-1, with no clear D. The CDR3 is 11 amino acids. Germline V gives CDR1 DFQATT, CDR2 SNEGSKA (reference sequence). V shed 1 base and J shed 3 bases, with 3 bases lying between them. DNA for the CDR3: TGCAGTGCTAGAGTCTACACTGAAGCTTTCTTT. The encoded protein is CSARVYTEAFF.

The CDR3 reads CASSLVGTGSYEQYF. The DNA for the CDR3 is TGTGCCAGCAGCTTAGTAGGGACAGGCTCCTACGAGCAGTACTTC. The genes are TRBV7-2 and TRBJ2-7; 8 bases line up with TRBD1. In germline, CDR1 is SGHTA, CDR2 FQGNSA. V trimming: 1 base; J trimming: 0 bases; junction bases outside the gene matches: 2. This CDR3 spans 15 amino acids.

The genes are TRBV5-1 and TRBJ2-2, with 12 bases aligning to TRBD2. This CDR3 has 15 amino acids. Unmatched junction bases numbered 0, after V lost 5 bases and J lost 1 base. CDR1 SGHRS and CDR2 YFSETQ come from the germline V gene. In nucleotides, the CDR3 is TGCGCCAGCAGACTAGCGGGGGGGAACACCGGGGAGCTGTTTTTT. This translates into CASRLAGGNTGELFF.

The rearrangement joins TRBV3-1 (or the pseudogene TRBV3-2) to TRBJ2-5; the D gene is possibly TRBD2 (7 bases). This CDR3 contains 14 residues. Germline V gene lookup returns CDR1 LGHDT and CDR2 YNNKEL (reference sequence). Between the trimmed V and J ends, which lost 1 base and 4 bases, there was a span of 10 bases. CDR3 sequence: CASSQVRGGETQYF. CDR3 nucleotide sequence: TGTGCCAGCAGCCAAGTGAGGGGGGGAGAGACCCAGTACTTC.

V is TRBV6-1 and J is TRBJ1-5, with D maybe TRBD1 (5 bases). V was cut by 3 bases and J by 2 bases, with 14 bases left in between. In germline, CDR1 is MNHNS, CDR2 SASEGT. The CDR3 consists of 16 residues. CDR3 DNA sequence: TGTGCCAGCAGTGACCAGGGTGCTGGGGGCAATCAGCCCCAGCATTTT. Residues: CASSDQGAGGNQPQHF.

The chain carries TRBV5-1 and TRBJ1-1, with TRBD1 identical over 10 bases. The germline V gene has CDR1 SGHRS and CDR2 YFSETQ. V trimming: 7 bases; J trimming: 10 bases; junction bases outside the gene matches: 7. CDR3 length: 12 residues. The CDR3 here is CASSGTGVGAFF. Here the CDR3 DNA reads TGCGCCAGCTCCGGGACAGGGGTCGGAGCTTTCTTT.

This rearrangement joins TRBV7-2 to TRBJ1-6; 7 nucleotides match TRBD1. Germline V CDR1 and CDR2: SGHTA, FQGNSA. The CDR3 runs 14 residues. Losses at the gene ends were 5 bases for V and 9 bases for J; bases not matched to a gene: 7. In nucleotides, the CDR3 is TGTGCCAGCAGCCGCGGAGGGGGCGTTTCACCCCTCCACTTT. Translating gives CASSRGGGVSPLHF. Full variable domain (remainder filled in from reference TRBV7-2 and TRBJ1-6): GAGVSQSPSNKVTEKGKDVELRCDPISGHTALYWYRQSLGQGLEFLIYFQGNSAPDKSGLPSDRFSAERTGGSVSTLTIQRTQQEDSAVYLCASSRGGGVSPLHFGNGTRLTVT.

The rearrangement joins TRBV6-5 to TRBJ1-4; D may be TRBD1 (5 bases). V gave up 11 bases and J gave up 10 bases, with 23 bases separating them. This CDR3 comprises 14 residues. Germline V gives CDR1 MNHEY, CDR2 SVGAGI. This chain's CDR3 is CAASSAGRDVKLFF. The DNA of the CDR3 is TGTGCCGCCAGTTCGGCAGGGAGGGACGTAAAACTGTTTTTT.

The chain links TRBV10-3 to TRBJ2-2; TRBD2 matches 14 bases. The germline gives CDR1 ENHRY, CDR2 SYGVKD. The CDR3 loop spans 15 amino acids. Unmatched junction bases numbered 4, after V lost 8 bases and J lost 5 bases. The CDR3 DNA follows: TGTGCCATCGCCGGACTAGCGGGAGGAACCGGGGAGCTGTTTTTT. Translating gives CAIAGLAGGTGELFF.

The V and J genes are TRBV7-9 and TRBJ2-1; 11 positions agree with TRBD2. The germline gives CDR1 SEHNR, CDR2 FQNEAQ (reference sequence). The CDR3 runs to 17 residues. Trimming cost V 5 bases and J 6 bases; bases outside gene matches: 12. The CDR3: CASSPRATSGSTNEQFF. The CDR3 DNA reads as TGTGCCAGCAGCCCGCGCGCAACTAGCGGGAGTACCAATGAGCAGTTCTTC.

This clone occurred once. This sequence joins TRBV4-3 and TRBJ2-3; 11 bases are a match to TRBD2. V lost 1 base to trimming and J lost 0 bases; unmatched junction nucleotides: 6. The CDR3 consists of 18 residues. Germline V lookup: CDR1 LGHNA, CDR2 YSLEER. This CDR3 is CASSQGLAGPYSTDTQYF. The CDR3 nucleotides read TGCGCCAGCAGCCAAGGACTAGCGGGGCCCTATAGCACAGATACGCAGTATTTT.

The gene calls are TRBV19 and TRBJ1-2, with 10 bases identical to TRBD1. CDR3 length equals 16 residues. CDR1 is LNHDA, CDR2 SQIVND, per germline (reference sequence). J lost 1 base, V lost 6 bases, and 8 bases had no gene match. Here the CDR3 reads CASSGTGARDNYGYTF. CDR3 bases: TGTGCCAGTAGCGGGACAGGGGCGAGGGATAACTATGGCTACACCTTC.

The chain couples TRBV5-1 to TRBJ1-5, with a tentative D call TRBD1 (5 bases). The CDR3 is 14 amino acids. The germline V gene has CDR1 SGHRS and CDR2 YFSETQ. V dropped 0 bases and J dropped 7 bases, with 11 bases sitting between them. The CDR3 sequence is CASSLVGVGQPQHF. The CDR3 DNA follows: TGCGCCAGCAGCTTGGTAGGGGTGGGACAGCCCCAGCATTTT.

The CDR3 nucleotides are TGTGCCAGCAGCTCCACTAGCGGGAAGGGAAATGAGCAGTTCTTC. It is translated as CASSSTSGKGNEQFF. The rearrangement joins TRBV7-2 to TRBJ2-1; 10 bases map to TRBD2. Per germline, CDR1 SGHTA and CDR2 FQGNSA. The CDR3 runs 15 residues. Germline trimming cut 4 bases from V and 7 bases from J; bases unmatched to any gene: 7.

The count of this clone is one. The chain joins TRBV10-3 to TRBJ2-1; D unresolved. Germline loops: CDR1 ENHRY, CDR2 SYGVKD. This CDR3 has 15 residues. Trimming cost V 0 bases and J 9 bases, with 15 bases left between them. For the CDR3, the DNA is TGTGCCATCAGTGAGTCGTTGGTCCCTGGCATTGAGCAGTTCTTC. It yields the protein CAISESLVPGIEQFF.

The rearrangement joins TRBV7-2 to TRBJ2-7; 7 bases agree with TRBD1. The CDR3 has 12 amino acids. J was trimmed by 3 bases and V by 8 bases; bases with no gene match: 4. Germline V gives CDR1 SGHTA, CDR2 FQGNSA. Written as DNA, the CDR3 is TGTGCCAGCCGCCGGGACAGCTACGAGCAGTACTTC. This codes for CASRRDSYEQYF.

The chain uses TRBV18 and TRBJ1-2; D is perhaps TRBD1 (6 bases). There are 11 residues in the CDR3. V lost 4 bases, J lost 6 bases, and 6 bases lay in between. The germline V gene has CDR1 KGHSH and CDR2 LQKENI. CDR3 nucleotides: TGTGCCAGCTCACAGGGGGATGGCTACACCTTC. This gives the protein CASSQGDGYTF.

The genes are TRBV10-3 and TRBJ1-2; 9 bases fit TRBD1. The CDR3 consists of 14 residues. The V gene's germline CDR1 is ENHRY and CDR2 SYGVKD. V was pared by 3 bases and J by 7 bases, with 6 bases of the junction left unmatched. This CDR3 is CAISEGGTGFGYTF. The CDR3 nucleotides read TGTGCCATCAGTGAAGGGGGGACAGGGTTTGGCTACACCTTC.

The rearrangement uses TRBV5-3 and TRBJ2-2; a possible D gene is TRBD1 (6 bases). TRBV5-3 is placed among ORFs of uncertain function. The V and J ends lost 10 bases and 2 bases respectively, with 21 bases between them. This CDR3 has 16 amino acids. CDR3 sequence reads: CARPETRGLNTGELFF. CDR3 DNA sequence: TGTGCCCGCCCGGAAACCAGGGGCTTAAACACCGGGGAGCTGTTTTTT.

The V gene is TRBV6-5, the J gene TRBJ1-3, with 8 nucleotides matching TRBD1. V lost 7 bases and J lost 2; bases outside the gene matches: 4. CDR1 MNHEY and CDR2 SVGAGI come from the germline V gene. The CDR3 spans 14 residues. CDR3 sequence: CASTSQGAGNTIYF. DNA for the CDR3: TGTGCCAGCACGTCACAGGGGGCTGGAAACACCATATATTTT.

The chain uses TRBV4-3 and TRBJ1-3; D unclear. V was clipped by 0 bases and J by 1 base, with 19 bases between them. In germline, CDR1 is LGHNA, CDR2 YSLEER. The CDR3 length is 19 residues. The CDR3 nucleotides are TGCGCCAGCAGCCAAGATTTACTTGGGCCAGGTGCGTCTGGAAACACCATATATTTT. Translated, it gives CASSQDLLGPGASGNTIYF.

The V call is TRBV29-1, the J call TRBJ2-3; TRBD2 is a possible D gene (5 bases). The CDR3 totals 14 residues. Germline V gene data show CDR1 as SQVTM and CDR2 as ANQGSEA. The germline V and J ends were trimmed by 7 bases and 9 bases, with 23 bases remaining between them. CDR3 in DNA: TGCAGCGCCAGTTCTGGACTTGCTGTGAGGACGCAGTATTTT. It is translated as CSASSGLAVRTQYF.

V and J are TRBV18 and TRBJ2-3; 11 bases are shared with TRBD2. V trimming: 0 bases; J trimming: 2 bases; junction bases outside the gene matches: 1. This CDR3 contains 16 residues. Germline V lookup: CDR1 KGHSH, CDR2 LQKENI. CDR3 sequence reads: CASSPPGLAATDTQYF. CDR3 sequence (DNA): TGTGCCAGCTCACCACCGGGACTAGCGGCCACAGATACGCAGTATTTT.

The chain carries TRBV18 and TRBJ1-1; 9 bases agree with TRBD1. The junction had 13 bases not matched to a gene; V was cut back by 4 bases and J by 1 base. The germline V gene encodes CDR1 KGHSH and CDR2 LQKENI. The CDR3 totals 18 residues. Written as DNA, the CDR3 is TGTGCCAGCTCACGGGGACAGGGAATCGTGGTGAAGAACACTGAAGCTTTCTTT. This translates into CASSRGQGIVVKNTEAFF.